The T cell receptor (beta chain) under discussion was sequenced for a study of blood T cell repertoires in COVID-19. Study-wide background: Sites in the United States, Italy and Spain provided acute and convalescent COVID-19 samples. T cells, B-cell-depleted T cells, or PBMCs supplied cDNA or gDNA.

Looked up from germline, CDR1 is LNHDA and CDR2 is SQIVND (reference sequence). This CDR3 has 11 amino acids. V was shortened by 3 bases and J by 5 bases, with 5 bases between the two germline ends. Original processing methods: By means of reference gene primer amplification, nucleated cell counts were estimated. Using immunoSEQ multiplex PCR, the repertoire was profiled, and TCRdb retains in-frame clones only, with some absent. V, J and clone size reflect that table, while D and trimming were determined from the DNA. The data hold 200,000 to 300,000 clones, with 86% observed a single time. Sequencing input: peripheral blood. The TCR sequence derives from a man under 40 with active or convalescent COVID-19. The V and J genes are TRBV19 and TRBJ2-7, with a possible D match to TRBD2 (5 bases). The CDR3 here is CASSMEDEQYF. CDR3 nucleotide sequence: TGTGCCAGTAGTATGGAGGACGAGCAGTACTTC.